Following are 6 T cell receptor beta chains from one sample sequenced in a study of T cells expressing NK-cell markers. Reanalyzing the 5' RACE reads, TCRdb keeps one entry per CDR3 protein, without DNA. This sample contains about 460,000 distinct CDR3 sequences. The material sequenced was blood T cells: a sorted CD56 or NKG2C T cell subset, CD4+ or CD8+ T cells, or bulk PBMC T cells (not recorded which). The receptor source for this set is a woman aged 45 to 65 in good health.

The chain uses TRBV14 and TRBJ2-7; TCRdb names TRBD2, which stays unverified in the absence of DNA. The CDR3 consists of 15 residues. The germline V gene has CDR1 SGHDN and CDR2 FVKESK. CDR3 in amino acids: CASSQQGKAGDEQYF. Combining the CDR3 with reference TRBV14 and TRBJ2-7 gives the whole variable domain EAGVTQFPSHSVIEKGQTVTLRCDPISGHDNLYWYRRVMGKEIKFLLHFVKESKQDESGMPNNRFLAERTGGTYSTLKVQPAELEDSGVYFCASSQQGKAGDEQYFGPGTRLTVT.

The J gene is TRBJ2-3, the V gene TRBV5-1; there is no DNA to check the TCRdb D call of TRBD1. This CDR3 is 16 amino acids long. The V gene's germline CDR1 is SGHRS and CDR2 YFSETQ. The CDR3 sequence: CASSTETALSTDTQYF.

The chain carries TRBV24-1 and TRBJ2-1; the D call of TRBD1 rests on TCRdb alone, since no DNA is present to check it. Germline values: CDR1 KGHDR, CDR2 SFDVKD. This CDR3 comprises 14 residues. CDR3 region: CATSGTGRFYEQFF.

V is TRBV3-1 and J is TRBJ2-1. Germline CDR1 reads LGHDT; CDR2 reads YNNKEL (reference sequence). The CDR3 has 13 amino acids. This CDR3 is CASSRGSYNEQFF.

This chain joins TRBV12-3 or TRBV12-4 and TRBJ2-2. The CDR3 runs to 14 residues. CDR3 protein: CASSSWANTGELFF.

This chain's CDR3 is CASSLVGSSHSEQFF. This chain uses TRBV7-6 with TRBJ2-1. Germline V gene sequence: CDR1 SGHVS, CDR2 FNYEAQ. The CDR3 has 15 amino acids.